Shown below are 23 T cell receptor beta chains from a single sample sequenced in a study of T cells in Graves' hyperthyroidism and ophthalmopathy. What was amplified from RNA transcripts were TCR beta CDR3 regions. HTBI primers were the set used in a first-round RT-PCR of the TCR CDR3. TCRdb analysed the multiplex PCR reads with MiXCR anew, one entry per CDR3 protein. This table holds more than 150,000 distinct CDR3 sequences, about a sixth found once. Sequencing was carried out using blood. The source of these receptors is a woman aged 45-60 years with Graves' hyperthyroidism.

This clonotype was counted at least ten times. The gene calls are TRBV5-8 and TRBJ1-2; no reliable D call. V was cut by 0 bases and J by 6 bases, with 12 bases left in between. CDR1 and CDR2 (germline): SGHTS, YDEGEE. CDR3 length: 14 amino acids. In DNA form, the CDR3 reads TGTGCCAGCAGCTTGGTTGTGGGGTCGAATGGCTACACCTTC. It translates to CASSLVVGSNGYTF. Together with reference TRBV5-8 and TRBJ1-2, the CDR3 gives the full variable domain: EAGVTQSPTHLIKTRGQQATLRCSPISGHTSVYWYQQALGLGLQFLLWYDEGEERNRGNFPPRFSGRQFPNYSSELNVNALELEDSALYLCASSLVVGSNGYTFGSGTRLTVV.

Ten or more counts support this clonotype. The rearrangement uses TRBV11-3 and TRBJ1-1; 7 bases agree with TRBD1. From germline, CDR1 is SGHNT and CDR2 YENEEA. After removal of 2 bases from V and 7 bases from J, the junction contained 7 bases not matched to a gene. The CDR3 length is 14 residues. The DNA of the CDR3 is TGTGCCAGCAGCTTAATAGGACAGGCTGGTGAAGCTTTCTTT. Protein: CASSLIGQAGEAFF.

This clonotype appeared a few times. This sequence joins TRBV25-1 and TRBJ1-3; maybe TRBD1 (6 bases). The CDR3 runs 15 residues. CDR1 is MGHDK and CDR2 is SYGVNS in the germline V gene. V lost 7 bases and J 4 bases, leaving 17 bases between the germline ends. The CDR3: CASTPRGSSGNTIYF. CDR3 bases: TGTGCCAGCACGCCCAGGGGTAGTTCGGGAAACACCATATATTTT.

This clonotype was detected many times. J is TRBJ2-1 and V is TRBV7-8; D ambiguous. Trimming cost V 3 bases and J 4 bases, with 13 bases left between them. The germline V gene encodes CDR1 SGHVS and CDR2 FQNEAQ. This CDR3 is built from 15 residues. CDR3 nucleotide sequence: TGTGCCAGCAGCTTTTCGGTCGGAATATACAATGAGCAGTTCTTC. Translation gives CASSFSVGIYNEQFF.

This clonotype was detected ten times or more. This sequence joins TRBV13 and TRBJ1-2; tentatively, D is TRBD1 (5 bases). Between the trimmed V and J ends, which lost 5 bases and 8 bases, there was a span of 18 bases. CDR1 is PRHDT, CDR2 FYEKMQ, per germline (reference sequence). CDR3 length equals 14 residues. CDR3 sequence (DNA): TGTGCCAGCAGCCCCGGGGCCGGGGCGGCGGGCTACACCTTC. Translation gives CASSPGAGAAGYTF.

Only a few counts were recorded for this clonotype. V usage is TRBV7-2 and J usage is TRBJ1-6; D uncertain. The ends were cut back, 6 bases at V and 4 bases at J, with 10 bases in the middle. CDR1 is SGHTA and CDR2 is FQGNSA in the germline V gene. The CDR3 loop spans 14 amino acids. Here the CDR3 DNA reads TGTGCCAGCAGATACCAGAGTTATAATTCACCCCTCCACTTT. This translates into CASRYQSYNSPLHF.

This clonotype was observed a handful of times. Given a much more abundant clone one base away, this may be a read error. The chain carries TRBV11-2 and TRBJ1-2; tentative D call: TRBD1 (5 bases). There are 13 residues in the CDR3. From germline, CDR1 is SGHAT and CDR2 FQNNGV. The CDR3 protein is CAGSPGTTYGYTF. The CDR3 DNA follows: TGTGCCGGCAGCCCTGGGACCACGTATGGCTACACCTTC.

The table lists this clonotype with many counts. The J gene is TRBJ2-6, the V gene TRBV5-1; D is uncertain. The CDR3 extends over 14 amino acids. The V gene's germline CDR1 is SGHRS and CDR2 YFSETQ. V was cut by 0 bases and J by 0 bases, with 1 base left in between. The DNA for the CDR3 is TGCGCCAGCAGCTTGGGCTCTGGGGCCAACGTCCTGACTTTC. Encoded protein: CASSLGSGANVLTF.

This clonotype has at least ten counts. The chain recombines TRBV19 with TRBJ2-1, with 10 positions matching TRBD2. The CDR3 is 15 residues long. CDR1 and CDR2 (germline): LNHDA, SQIVND (reference sequence). The V and J ends lost 9 bases and 6 bases, in that order; junction bases with no gene match: 11. DNA of the CDR3: TGTGCCAGCGCCTCCCTAGCGGGGGCTACCAATGAGCAGTTCTTC. Protein product: CASASLAGATNEQFF.

This clonotype was detected only a few times. The chain carries TRBV6-1 and TRBJ2-6, with D perhaps TRBD1 or TRBD2 (5 bases each). V dropped 7 bases and J dropped 0 bases, with 19 bases sitting between them. The CDR3 consists of 18 residues. Germline V gene lookup returns CDR1 MNHNS and CDR2 SASEGT. CDR3 coding DNA: TGTGCCAGCACGTACGGGACGTCTTCCGCCTCTGGGGCCAACGTCCTGACTTTC. Its protein is CASTYGTSSASGANVLTF.

In its sample, this clonotype was seen a few times. The chain couples TRBV14 to TRBJ1-2, with TRBD1 matching 7 bases. This CDR3 spans 13 amino acids. The germline V gene has CDR1 SGHDN and CDR2 FVKESK. J was trimmed by 3 bases and V by 3 bases; bases with no gene match: 1. The CDR3: CASSHGQDYGYTF. The CDR3 nucleotides read TGTGCCAGCAGCCACGGACAGGACTATGGCTACACCTTC.

This clonotype has a count of ten or more. V and J are TRBV12-3 or TRBV12-4 and TRBJ1-6; weak D call: TRBD1 (6 bases). The CDR3 runs to 14 residues. V dropped 7 bases and J dropped 7 bases, with 14 bases sitting between them. The DNA of the CDR3 is TGTGCCAGCACCATCGCCAGGGGCAATTCACCCCTCCACTTT. Protein: CASTIARGNSPLHF.

This clonotype was seen a few times. The chain carries TRBV6-2 or TRBV6-3 and TRBJ1-2, with D possibly TRBD1 on 5 matching bases. V was trimmed by 6 bases and J by 4 bases, leaving 9 bases between them. The CDR3 sequence is 12 residues long. CDR1 is MNHEY and CDR2 is SVGEGT in the germline V gene. The CDR3 here is CASREDIYGYTF. DNA for the CDR3: TGTGCCAGCAGGGAGGACATCTATGGCTACACCTTC.

This clonotype appeared many times. The V gene is TRBV28, the J gene TRBJ2-3; 13 bases map to TRBD2. V lost 3 bases to trimming and J lost 7 bases; unmatched junction nucleotides: 10. This CDR3 spans 17 amino acids. Germline values: CDR1 MDHEN, CDR2 SYDVKM. CDR3 amino acids: CASSFTSGGAYSNTQYF. In DNA form, the CDR3 reads TGTGCCAGCAGTTTTACTAGCGGGGGGGCCTATTCAAATACGCAGTATTTT.

A few counts support this clonotype. The chain joins TRBV5-1 to TRBJ2-4, with 8 positions matching TRBD2. The CDR3 is made up of 14 amino acids. The V gene's germline CDR1 is SGHRS and CDR2 YFSETQ. Trimming cost V 7 bases and J 5 bases; bases outside gene matches: 8. The CDR3 DNA sequence: TGCGCCAGCTCCACGGGGGGGATGCAAAACATTCAGTACTTC. Its translation is CASSTGGMQNIQYF.

This clonotype was found many times. The chain is built from TRBV27 and TRBJ2-7; D remains unclear. The ends were cut back, 8 bases at V and 2 bases at J, with 13 bases in the middle. Germline CDR1 is MNHEY and CDR2 is SMNVEV (reference sequence). The CDR3 consists of 13 residues. CDR3 region: CASRRKSTYEQYF. The CDR3 nucleotides are TGTGCCAGCCGTCGAAAGTCAACCTACGAGCAGTACTTC.

This clonotype was observed at least ten times. The rearrangement uses TRBV2 and TRBJ2-1, with 8 bases matching TRBD2. The CDR3 extends over 15 amino acids. Germline values: CDR1 SNHLY, CDR2 FYNNEI. The V segment lost 4 bases and the J segment 4 bases; nucleotides outside the gene matches: 6. In nucleotides, the CDR3 is TGTGCCAGCAGTGGGGGGACTAGTTCTTACAATGAGCAGTTCTTC. It yields the protein CASSGGTSSYNEQFF.

This clonotype has at least ten counts. This chain connects TRBV19 to TRBJ1-6; D is perhaps TRBD1 (5 bases). In germline, CDR1 is LNHDA, CDR2 SQIVND (reference sequence). V was shortened by 3 bases and J by 7 bases, with 13 bases between the two germline ends. The CDR3 spans 15 residues. CDR3 sequence reads: CASSIPTVLNSPLHF. CDR3 in DNA: TGTGCCAGTAGTATCCCGACAGTTCTGAATTCACCCCTCCACTTT.

The rearrangement links TRBV27 to TRBJ2-7; D is perhaps TRBD2 (6 bases). Trimming removed 5 bases from V and 2 bases from J, with 16 bases in between. Germline V CDR1 and CDR2: MNHEY, SMNVEV (reference sequence). The CDR3 loop spans 15 amino acids. The CDR3 here is CASSLKRESAYEQYF. DNA of the CDR3: TGTGCCAGCAGTCTCAAACGGGAGTCAGCCTACGAGCAGTACTTC.

Many counts were recorded for this clonotype. This sequence joins TRBV7-9 and TRBJ2-7, with D maybe TRBD1 (6 bases). V was trimmed by 4 bases and J by 4 bases, leaving 14 bases between them. Germline V gene lookup returns CDR1 SEHNR and CDR2 FQNEAQ (reference sequence). The CDR3 is 14 amino acids. CDR3 protein: CASSSTGQGYEQYF. The CDR3 nucleotides read TGTGCCAGCAGCTCCACAGGGCAGGGGTACGAGCAGTACTTC.

The table lists this clonotype with many counts. The V gene is TRBV7-2, the J gene TRBJ1-4, with TRBD1 identical over 8 bases. V gave up 4 bases and J gave up 4 bases; unmatched junction bases: 5. In germline, CDR1 is SGHTA, CDR2 FQGNSA. The CDR3 is 15 amino acids. The CDR3 DNA reads as TGTGCCAGCAGCTCGGGACAGGTCTATAATGAAAAACTGTTTTTT. It translates to CASSSGQVYNEKLFF.

This clonotype appeared many times. The CDR3 coding sequence is TGTGCCAGCAGTCCCCGGGACATCGGCAATACGCAGTATTTT. As protein: CASSPRDIGNTQYF. The rearrangement links TRBV27 to TRBJ2-3; maybe TRBD1 (6 bases). The CDR3 sequence is 14 residues long. Trimming removed 5 bases at V and 7 bases at J, with 16 bases between. Germline CDR1 MNHEY, CDR2 SMNVEV (reference sequence).

This clonotype has at least ten counts. J is TRBJ1-2 and V is TRBV6-5; no definite D call. The germline gives CDR1 MNHEY, CDR2 SVGAGI. This CDR3 spans 13 amino acids. V gave up 2 bases and J gave up 1 base, with 5 bases separating them. The CDR3 DNA reads as TGTGCCAGCAGTTACGATAATAACTATGGCTACACCTTC. It codes for CASSYDNNYGYTF.